This T cell receptor beta chain was found in a study of blood T cells in healthy people across ages. Overall study findings and caveats: Among long-lived donors, naive CD4+ cells were more numerous and diversity higher than in aged donors.

Primed by a sample-barcoded 5' primer and a J-beta primer mix, a second PCR proceeded for roughly 6 to 12 cycles. With 12 random nucleotides, a template-switch adaptor tagged each individual cDNA molecule. The yield of each sample was at least 3 million CDR3-containing paired-end reads. TCRdb reprocessed the 5' RACE reads with MiXCR, giving one entry per CDR3 protein. The table lists fewer than 750,000 distinct CDR3 sequences, over 40% of them singletons. A remark on this clonotype: Its target is not known.

This CDR3 has 17 amino acids. The V and J ends lost 6 bases and 1 base, in that order; junction bases with no gene match: 8. The germline V gene has CDR1 ENHRY and CDR2 SYGVKD. Sequencing used blood. The TCR was taken from a woman older than 75 in good health. The chain joins TRBV10-3 to TRBJ2-3, with 12 bases identical to TRBD2. CDR3 region: CAIRRRTSGTGTDTQYF. Written as DNA, the CDR3 is TGTGCCATCAGGCGGCGGACTAGCGGGACTGGCACAGATACGCAGTATTTT.